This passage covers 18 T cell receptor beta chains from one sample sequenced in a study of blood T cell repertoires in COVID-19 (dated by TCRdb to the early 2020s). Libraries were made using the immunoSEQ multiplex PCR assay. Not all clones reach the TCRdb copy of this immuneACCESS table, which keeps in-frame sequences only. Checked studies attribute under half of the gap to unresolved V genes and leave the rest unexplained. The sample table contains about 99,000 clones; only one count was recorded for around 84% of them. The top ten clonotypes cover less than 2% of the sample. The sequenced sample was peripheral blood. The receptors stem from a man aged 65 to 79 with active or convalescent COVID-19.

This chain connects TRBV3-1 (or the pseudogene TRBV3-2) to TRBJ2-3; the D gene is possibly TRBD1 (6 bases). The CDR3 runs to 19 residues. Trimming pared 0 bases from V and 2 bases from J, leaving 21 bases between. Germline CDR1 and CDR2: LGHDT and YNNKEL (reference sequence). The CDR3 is CASSQDKATGSYFTDTQYF. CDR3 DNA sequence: TGTGCCAGCAGCCAAGATAAGGCTACAGGGTCTTACTTCACAGATACGCAGTATTTT.

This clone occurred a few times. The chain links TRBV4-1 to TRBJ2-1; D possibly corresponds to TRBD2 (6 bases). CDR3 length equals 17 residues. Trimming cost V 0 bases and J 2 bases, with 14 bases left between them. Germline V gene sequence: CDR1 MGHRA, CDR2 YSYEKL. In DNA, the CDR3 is TGCGCCAGCAGCCAAGATCCAAGCGGGTCTGCCTACAATGAGCAGTTCTTC. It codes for CASSQDPSGSAYNEQFF.

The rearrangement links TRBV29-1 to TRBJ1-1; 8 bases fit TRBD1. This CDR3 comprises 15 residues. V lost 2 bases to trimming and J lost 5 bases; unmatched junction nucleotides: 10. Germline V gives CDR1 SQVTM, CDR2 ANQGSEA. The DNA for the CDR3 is TGCAGCGTTGAAATGGACAGGGCGGGATGGACTGAAGCTTTCTTT. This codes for CSVEMDRAGWTEAFF.

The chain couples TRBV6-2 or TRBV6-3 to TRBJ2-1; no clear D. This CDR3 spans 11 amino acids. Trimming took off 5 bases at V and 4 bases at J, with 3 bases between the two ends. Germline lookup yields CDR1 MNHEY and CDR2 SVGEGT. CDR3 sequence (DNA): TGTGCCAGCAGTCAATACAATGAGCAGTTCTTC. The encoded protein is CASSQYNEQFF.

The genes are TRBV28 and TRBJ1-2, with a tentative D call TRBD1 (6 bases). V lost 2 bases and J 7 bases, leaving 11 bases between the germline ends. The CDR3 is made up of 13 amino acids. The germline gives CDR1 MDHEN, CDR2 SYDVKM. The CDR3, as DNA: TGTGCCAGCAGTTTAGCGGGGGCGAGTGGCTACACCTTC. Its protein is CASSLAGASGYTF.

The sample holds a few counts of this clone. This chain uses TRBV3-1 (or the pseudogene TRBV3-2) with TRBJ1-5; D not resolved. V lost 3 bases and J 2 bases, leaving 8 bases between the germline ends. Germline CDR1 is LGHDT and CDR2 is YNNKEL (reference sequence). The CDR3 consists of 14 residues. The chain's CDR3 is CASSHAGGNQPQHF. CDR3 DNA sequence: TGTGCCAGCAGCCACGCGGGTGGCAATCAGCCCCAGCATTTT.

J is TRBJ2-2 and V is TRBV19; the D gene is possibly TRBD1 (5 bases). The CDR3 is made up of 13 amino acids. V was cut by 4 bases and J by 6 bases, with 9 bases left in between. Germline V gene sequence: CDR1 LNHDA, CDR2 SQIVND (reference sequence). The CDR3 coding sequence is TGTGCCAGTAGTAAGGGGTTCGCCGGGGAGCTGTTTTTT. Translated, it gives CASSKGFAGELFF.

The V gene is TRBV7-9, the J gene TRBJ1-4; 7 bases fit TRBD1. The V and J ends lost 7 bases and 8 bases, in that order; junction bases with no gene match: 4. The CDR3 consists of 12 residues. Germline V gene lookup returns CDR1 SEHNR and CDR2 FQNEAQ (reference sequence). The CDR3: CASIGGGEKLFF. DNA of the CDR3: TGTGCCAGCATAGGAGGGGGCGAAAAACTGTTTTTT.

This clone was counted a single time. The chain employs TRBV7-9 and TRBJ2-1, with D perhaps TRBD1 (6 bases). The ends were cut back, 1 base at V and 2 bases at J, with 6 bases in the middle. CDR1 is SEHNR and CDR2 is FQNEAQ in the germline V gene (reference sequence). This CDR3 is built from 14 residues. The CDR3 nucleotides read TGTGCCAGCAGCTTAGAGGGGGCCTACAATGAGCAGTTCTTC. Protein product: CASSLEGAYNEQFF. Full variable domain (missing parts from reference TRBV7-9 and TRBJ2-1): DTGVSQNPRHKITKRGQNVTFRCDPISEHNRLYWYRQTLGQGPEFLTYFQNEAQLEKSRLLSDRFSAERPKGSFSTLEIQRTEQGDSAMYLCASSLEGAYNEQFFGPGTRLTVL.

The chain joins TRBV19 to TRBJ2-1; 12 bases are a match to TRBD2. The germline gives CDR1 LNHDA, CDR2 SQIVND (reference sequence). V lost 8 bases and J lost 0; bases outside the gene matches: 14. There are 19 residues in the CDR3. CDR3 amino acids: CASRRRLAGAVNSYNEQFF. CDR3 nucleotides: TGTGCCAGTCGACGAAGACTAGCGGGGGCCGTGAACTCCTACAATGAGCAGTTCTTC.

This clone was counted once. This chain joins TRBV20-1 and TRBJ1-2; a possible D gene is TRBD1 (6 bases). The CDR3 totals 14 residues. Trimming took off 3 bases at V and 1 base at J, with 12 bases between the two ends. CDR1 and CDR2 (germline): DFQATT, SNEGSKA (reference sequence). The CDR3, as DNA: TGCAGTGCTAGTCAAGGACAGAATAACTATGGCTACACCTTC. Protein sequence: CSASQGQNNYGYTF.

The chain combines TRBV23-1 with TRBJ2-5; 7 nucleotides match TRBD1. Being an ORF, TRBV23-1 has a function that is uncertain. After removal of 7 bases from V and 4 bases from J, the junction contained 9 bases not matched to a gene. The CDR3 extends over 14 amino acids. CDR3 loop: CASTPGAGGETQYF. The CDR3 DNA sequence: TGCGCCAGCACTCCTGGGGCAGGGGGAGAGACCCAGTACTTC.

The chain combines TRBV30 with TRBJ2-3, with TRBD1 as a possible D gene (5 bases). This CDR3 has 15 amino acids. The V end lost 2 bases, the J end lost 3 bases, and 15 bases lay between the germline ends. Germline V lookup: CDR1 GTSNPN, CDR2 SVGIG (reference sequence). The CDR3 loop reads CAWSKDQGSTDTQYF. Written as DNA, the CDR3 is TGTGCCTGGAGTAAGGACCAGGGTAGTACAGATACGCAGTATTTT.

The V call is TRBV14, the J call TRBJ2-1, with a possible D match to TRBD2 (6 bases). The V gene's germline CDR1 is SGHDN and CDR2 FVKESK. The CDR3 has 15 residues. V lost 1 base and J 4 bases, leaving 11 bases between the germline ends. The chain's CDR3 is CASSQGVAAYNEQFF. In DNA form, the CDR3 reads TGTGCCAGCAGCCAAGGGGTAGCGGCTTACAATGAGCAGTTCTTC.

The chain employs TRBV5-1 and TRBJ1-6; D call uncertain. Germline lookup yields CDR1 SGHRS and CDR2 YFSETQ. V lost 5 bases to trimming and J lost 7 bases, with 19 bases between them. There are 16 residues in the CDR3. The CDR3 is CASSLQPLGGNSPLHF. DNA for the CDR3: TGCGCCAGCAGTCTCCAGCCCCTTGGAGGCAATTCACCCCTCCACTTT.

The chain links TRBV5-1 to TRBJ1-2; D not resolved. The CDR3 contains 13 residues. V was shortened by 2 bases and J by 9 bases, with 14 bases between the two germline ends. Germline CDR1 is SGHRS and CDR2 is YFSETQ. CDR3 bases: TGCGCCAGCAGCTTTGGAGCCGGCGACCGCTACACCTTC. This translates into CASSFGAGDRYTF.

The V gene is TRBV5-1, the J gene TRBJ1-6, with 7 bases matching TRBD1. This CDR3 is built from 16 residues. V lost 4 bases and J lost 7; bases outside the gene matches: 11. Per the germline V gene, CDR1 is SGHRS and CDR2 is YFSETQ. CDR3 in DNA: TGCGCCAGCAGCCTAGAAGCCGGGACAGCCAATTCACCCCTCCACTTT. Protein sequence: CASSLEAGTANSPLHF.

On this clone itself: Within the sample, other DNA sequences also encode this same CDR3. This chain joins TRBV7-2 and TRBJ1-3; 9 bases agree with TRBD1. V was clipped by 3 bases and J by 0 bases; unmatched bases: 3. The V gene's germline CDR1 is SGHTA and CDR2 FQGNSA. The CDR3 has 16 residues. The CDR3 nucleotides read TGTGCCAGCAGCTTTGGGACAGGGCTCTCTGGAAACACCATATATTTT. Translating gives CASSFGTGLSGNTIYF.